A single sample gave rise to the 12 T cell receptor beta chains below, sequenced in a study of T cell repertoires in cytomegalovirus infection. TCRdb itself ran the reads through MiXCR, one entry per CDR3 protein. The table lists 500,000 or so distinct CDR3 sequences, more than 15% of them singletons. The sequenced sample was CD8+ T cells from PBMCs. The receptors were sampled from a human donor in good health (CMV status not recorded). Some clones in this sample may be carry-over from other donors' samples.

The table lists this clonotype with a few counts. The chain has TRBV4-1 and TRBJ1-3, with D hard to call. The ends were cut back, 2 bases at V and 0 bases at J, with 8 bases in the middle. The CDR3 is 15 residues long. Germline V gene data show CDR1 as MGHRA and CDR2 as YSYEKL. CDR3: CASSQTSGSGNTIYF. Written as DNA, the CDR3 is TGCGCCAGCAGCCAAACCAGTGGCTCTGGAAACACCATATATTTT.

This chain joins TRBV11-2 and TRBJ2-7, with D unclear. The germline CDR1 and CDR2 sequences are SGHAT and FQNNGV. V lost 2 bases to trimming and J lost 5 bases, with 10 bases between them. This CDR3 has 13 residues. CDR3: CASSLRDEDEQYF. CDR3 DNA: TGTGCCAGCAGCTTACGCGACGAGGACGAGCAGTACTTC.

This clonotype was recorded at least ten times. J is TRBJ2-1 and V is TRBV11-3; 8 nucleotides align to TRBD2. The CDR3 loop spans 16 amino acids. The trim removed 3 bases at V and 3 bases at J, leaving 7 bases unmatched. Germline V gene sequence: CDR1 SGHNT, CDR2 YENEEA. CDR3 nucleotides: TGTGCCAGCAGCTTGGAAGCGGGGGCCCTCTACAATGAGCAGTTCTTC. It encodes CASSLEAGALYNEQFF.

A word on this clonotype: Being one base from a much bigger clone, this may be a read error. This chain joins TRBV7-9 and TRBJ2-1; D perhaps matches TRBD1 (5 bases). CDR1 is SEHNR, CDR2 FQNEAQ, per germline (reference sequence). CDR3 length: 16 residues. Trimming removed 5 bases at V and 5 bases at J, with 19 bases between. The DNA of the CDR3 is TGTGCCAGCAGCATCTTTGAAGGGGTCAAGCACAATGAGCAGTTCTTC. This translates into CASSIFEGVKHNEQFF.

The sample holds a few counts of this clonotype. V usage is TRBV7-6 and J usage is TRBJ2-7, with 10 bases matching TRBD1. V lost 3 bases to trimming and J lost 2 bases; unmatched junction nucleotides: 7. Germline V gene sequence: CDR1 SGHVS, CDR2 FNYEAQ. There are 16 residues in the CDR3. The chain's CDR3 is CASSFTGTGDPYEQYF. The CDR3, as DNA: TGTGCCAGCAGCTTCACCGGGACAGGGGACCCCTACGAGCAGTACTTC.

This clonotype was observed at least ten times. The V call is TRBV7-6, the J call TRBJ2-1; the match to TRBD2 covers 9 bases. This CDR3 region has 16 residues. Germline CDR1 SGHVS, CDR2 FNYEAQ. V lost 5 bases, J lost 8 bases, and 13 bases stayed unmatched. The CDR3 loop is CASSQTSGGSKYEQFF. For the CDR3, the DNA is TGTGCCAGCAGCCAGACCAGCGGGGGGTCCAAGTATGAGCAGTTCTTC.

This clonotype has a handful of counts. The rearrangement links TRBV4-1 to TRBJ1-2; D call uncertain. The CDR3 is 15 amino acids. Germline CDR1 is MGHRA and CDR2 is YSYEKL. Trimming removed 1 base from V and 1 base from J, with 10 bases in between. The CDR3 coding sequence is TGCGCCAGCAGCCAAGTCACCCAGGATAACTATGGCTACACCTTC. Amino acid sequence: CASSQVTQDNYGYTF.

Worth noting for this clonotype: At one boundary the junction diverges from the germline segment, which might be a read error. V and J are TRBV2 and TRBJ2-4; 7 bases agree with TRBD2. The CDR3 runs to 16 residues. Germline V gene data show CDR1 as SNHLY and CDR2 as FYNNEI. The CDR3 nucleotides are TGTGCCAGCAGTGATCGGGGACTATTAGCCAAACACATTCAGTACTTC. Translated: CASSDRGLLAKHIQYF.

As DNA, the CDR3 is TGCGCCAGCAGCCAAGATCGGGGCCAAGGGCAGCCCCAGCATTTT. Translated: CASSQDRGQGQPQHF. The V and J genes are TRBV4-1 and TRBJ1-5; a weak D match, TRBD1 (5 bases). The CDR3 has 15 amino acids. Germline values: CDR1 MGHRA, CDR2 YSYEKL. Trimming removed 0 bases at V and 7 bases at J, with 13 bases between.

This clonotype was counted at least ten times. The chain employs TRBV5-1 and TRBJ2-2; 8 bases map to TRBD2. J was trimmed by 2 bases and V by 2 bases; bases with no gene match: 20. Germline V gives CDR1 SGHRS, CDR2 YFSETQ. This CDR3 has 21 residues. CDR3 nucleotide sequence: TGCGCCAGCAGCTTTATAGTCAGCGGGAGAGCTACTCACCTCAACACCGGGGAGCTGTTTTTT. The encoded protein is CASSFIVSGRATHLNTGELFF.

Comments on this clonotype: At one of its ends the junction is not consistent with the germline gene, which may arise from a read error. V and J are TRBV5-1 and TRBJ2-1; the D is unclear. Germline V gives CDR1 SGHRS, CDR2 YFSETQ. The CDR3 runs 17 residues. This chain's CDR3 is CASSLTQPLSSYNEQCF. The DNA of the CDR3 is TGCGCCAGCAGCTTGACTCAGCCACTTAGCTCCTACAATGAGCAGTGCTTC.

This clonotype was detected a few times. J is TRBJ2-1 and V is TRBV11-2; TRBD1 matches at 9 bases. V gave up 9 bases and J gave up 5 bases; unmatched junction bases: 8. Germline V gene lookup returns CDR1 SGHAT and CDR2 FQNNGV. The length of the CDR3 is 14 residues. This chain's CDR3 is CASQTGGVHNEQFF. CDR3 bases: TGTGCCAGTCAAACAGGGGGCGTCCACAATGAGCAGTTCTTC.